The TCR beta chain described here comes from a study of post-analysis software for immune sequencing data. For the study at large: Secondary progressive, relapsing-remitting and progressive-relapsing multiple sclerosis were among the included disease courses.

V was shortened by 0 bases and J by 7 bases, with 10 bases between the two germline ends. Looked up from germline, CDR1 is MNHNS and CDR2 is SASEGT. The CDR3 is 14 amino acids. Built from TCR beta cDNA, the libraries had unique molecular identifiers in them. With about 0.9 to 11 million T cells as the source, a few hundred thousand cDNA molecules resulted. One entry per CDR3 protein results from TCRdb running MiXCR on the PCR reads. The table lists approximately 730,000 distinct CDR3 sequences, just over 45% of them singletons. This clonotype was detected only a few times. Its antigen remains unidentified. Findings of the study overall: Compared against controls, patients with multiple sclerosis displayed significantly lower normalized Chao1 diversity. F-measure co-clustering was strong for batch-matched samples. Among a few TRBV segments more frequent in patients than controls were TRBV5-6, TRBV5-1 and TRBV20-1.

Sequences were obtained from blood. This TCR came from a girl aged 10-17 years with multiple sclerosis. The chain employs TRBV6-1 and TRBJ2-4; D is unresolved. In DNA, the CDR3 is TGTGCCAGCAGTGAAGCCCCGGGCCCGAACATTCAGTACTTC. This gives the protein CASSEAPGPNIQYF.